A single sample is the source of the 12 T cell receptor beta chains below, sequenced in a study of T cell clonality in common variable immunodeficiency. The study, taken as a whole, reports: In common variable immunodeficiency, TCR beta chains reportedly carried fewer deletions and N-nucleotide insertions.

These receptors lack a known antigen. The method was immunoSEQ multiplex PCR; TCRdb's version includes in-frame clones alone and lacks a portion of them. This sample has around 15,000 clones and no singletons, with roughly 13% in the ten largest. Input material: peripheral blood mononuclear cells. The receptors come from a human donor with common variable immunodeficiency.

As to this clone: The CDR3 end is not reached by the read, which stops 3 residues before it; the germline J gene fills it in. This chain links TRBV19 with TRBJ2-3; 7 nucleotides match TRBD1. The CDR3 has 13 amino acids. Germline CDR1 and CDR2: LNHDA and SQIVND (reference sequence). After removal of 6 bases from V and 5 bases from J, the junction contained 5 bases not matched to a gene. The CDR3 DNA, read in part, is TGTGCCAGTAGGAGACAGGGAAGAGATACG. As protein: CASRRQGRDT. The CDR3 in full is CASRRQGRDTQYF.

This clone is classed as medium-sized. The sequenced fragment ends 3 residues before the CDR3 boundary, so the rest is inferred from the germline J gene. This sequence joins TRBV19 and TRBJ1-6, with D unresolved. The V and J ends lost 2 bases and 10 bases respectively, with 15 bases between them. Germline values: CDR1 LNHDA, CDR2 SQIVND (reference sequence). The CDR3 covers 15 residues. Partial CDR3 DNA: TGTGCCAGTAGTATATCAGGAACCCGGCACTCACCC. Protein sequence: CASSISGTRHSP. In full, the CDR3 is CASSISGTRHSPLHF.

This clone was counted many times. The CDR3 end is not reached by the read, which stops 3 residues before it; the germline J gene fills it in. The chain employs TRBV2 and TRBJ2-7, with 9 bases lining up with TRBD1. Germline assignment: CDR1 SNHLY and CDR2 FYNNEI. The CDR3 consists of 13 residues. J gave up 6 bases and V 6 bases, and 6 bases lay outside the gene matches. The sequenced CDR3 bases are TGTGCCAGCAGGAAGGACAGGGGCAGCGAG. Protein sequence: CASRKDRGSE. In full, the CDR3 reads CASRKDRGSEQYF.

This clone has at least ten counts. The CDR3 extends 3 residues past the end of the read, so its final part is completed from the germline J gene. The V and J genes are TRBV10-3 and TRBJ1-5; tentatively, D is TRBD1 (6 bases). Between the trimmed V and J ends, which lost 0 bases and 0 bases, there was a span of 6 bases. CDR1 ENHRY and CDR2 SYGVKD come from the germline V gene. This CDR3 spans 15 amino acids. CDR3 residues: CAISESDSSNQPQHF. The CDR3 DNA, read in part, is TGTGCCATCAGTGAGTCGGACAGTAGCAATCAGCCC.

At least ten counts were recorded for this clone. The read finishes 3 residues shy of the CDR3 end, and the germline J gene is used to complete it. This chain links TRBV5-4 with TRBJ1-2; TRBD1 matches 9 bases. CDR1 and CDR2 from the germline V gene are SGHNT and YYREEE (reference sequence). The CDR3 loop spans 16 amino acids. V shed 2 bases and J 4 bases; nucleotides not matched to a gene: 9. CDR3 DNA (partial): TGTGCCAGCAGCTTATCCGGGACAGGGTCCTTCTATGGC. As protein: CASSLSGTGSFYG. Given in full, the CDR3 is CASSLSGTGSFYGYTF.

This clone was counted many times. The read finishes 3 residues shy of the CDR3 end, and the germline J gene is used to complete it. The V gene is TRBV12-3 or TRBV12-4, the J gene TRBJ1-2, with D unresolved. The CDR3 spans 15 residues. V lost 3 bases to trimming and J lost 2 bases, with 13 bases between them. CDR3 DNA (partial): TGTGCCAGCAGTTTTATGTATCCAAGCAACTATGGC. Its protein product is CASSFMYPSNYG. The complete CDR3 sequence is CASSFMYPSNYGYTF.

As to this clone: Read coverage stops 3 residues before the CDR3 terminus; the germline J gene supplies the remainder. J is TRBJ2-3 and V is TRBV7-2; no clear D gene. This CDR3 comprises 13 residues. The germline V gene has CDR1 SGHTA and CDR2 FQGNSA. The V gene lost 1 base and the J gene lost 4 bases, with 6 bases spanning the gap. CDR3 residues: CASSLGRADTQYF. Incomplete CDR3 DNA: TGTGCCAGCAGCTTAGGTAGGGCAGATACG.

On this clone itself: The CDR3 goes on 3 residues after the read ends, and that part is filled in from the germline J gene. V and J are TRBV19 and TRBJ1-5, with D possibly being TRBD1 (5 bases). Germline CDR1 LNHDA, CDR2 SQIVND (reference sequence). Trimming took 2 bases from V and 7 from J, leaving 12 bases between them. CDR3 length: 14 amino acids. The CDR3: CASSIIGEGQPQHF. The sequenced part of the CDR3 DNA is TGTGCCAGTAGTATAATAGGGGAGGGCCAGCCC.

This clone was observed a handful of times. The read terminates 3 residues before the CDR3 end, so the remaining end is supplied by the germline J gene. The rearrangement links TRBV10-3 to TRBJ2-1; 10 bases agree with TRBD1. The CDR3 runs 12 residues. Trimming cost V 10 bases and J 7 bases; bases outside gene matches: 4. From germline, CDR1 is ENHRY and CDR2 SYGVKD. CDR3 sequence reads: CASGQGGNEQFF. The part of the CDR3 DNA that was read is TGTGCCAGCGGACAGGGGGGAAATGAG.

Worth noting for this clone: The read finishes 3 residues shy of the CDR3 end, and the germline J gene is used to complete it. The chain links TRBV19 to TRBJ2-3, with D possibly being TRBD2 (6 bases). Trimming took off 8 bases at V and 1 base at J, with 16 bases between the two ends. This CDR3 has 15 residues. Looked up from germline, CDR1 is LNHDA and CDR2 is SQIVND (reference sequence). The CDR3 sequence is CASPRRGGCTDTQYF. CDR3 DNA, as far as it was read: TGTGCCAGTCCCCGTCGTGGGGGGTGCACAGATACG.

There are a few counts of this clone. The read gets to within 3 residues of the CDR3 end, and the germline J gene fills in the rest. J is TRBJ1-4 and V is TRBV19; TRBD1 might be the D (5 bases). The CDR3 runs to 15 residues. CDR1 and CDR2 from the germline V gene are LNHDA and SQIVND (reference sequence). The ends were cut back, 9 bases at V and 0 bases at J, with 14 bases in the middle. The CDR3 bases that were read are TGTGCCAGCCGTGACAGACCAGCAACTAATGAAAAA. Residues: CASRDRPATNEK. From start to end, the CDR3 is CASRDRPATNEKLFF. The entire variable domain, with the rest obtained from reference TRBV19 and TRBJ1-4, is as follows: DGGITQSPKYLFRKEGQNVTLSCEQNLNHDAMYWYRQDPGQGLRLIYYSQIVNDFQKGDIAEGYSVSREKKESFPLTVTSAQKNPTAFYLCASRDRPATNEKLFFGSGTQLSVL.

Only a few counts were recorded for this clone. The CDR3 is cut off 3 residues early in the read; its end comes from the germline J gene. The gene calls are TRBV7-6 and TRBJ2-1; 10 nucleotides line up with TRBD2. Germline trimming cut 2 bases from V and 5 bases from J; bases unmatched to any gene: 3. From germline, CDR1 is SGHVS and CDR2 FNYEAQ. This CDR3 is built from 15 residues. The CDR3: CASSLIAGGHNEQFF. The CDR3 bases that were read are TGTGCCAGCAGCTTAATAGCGGGGGGCCACAATGAG.